A selection of T cell receptor beta chains follows, all from one sample in a study of blood T cell repertoires in COVID-19. Libraries were prepared by immunoSEQ multiplex PCR; TCRdb keeps only in-frame clonotypes and omits some of them. The profile shows 400,000 or so clones, roughly nine tenths of them singletons. Specimen: PBMCs or T cells enriched from blood (not recorded which). These receptors all come from a young man who had recovered from COVID-19. Each CDR3 is given without its conserved first and last residue. The order of the fields is J gene, V gene, CDR3 protein.

J: TRBJ1-6
V: TRBV30
CDR3: ASGGQGFSPLH

J: TRBJ2-7
V: TRBV19
CDR3: ASNKGHRGDEQY

J: TRBJ2-5
V: TRBV7-9
CDR3: ASSLGASGNTQY

J: TRBJ2-2
V: TRBV5-1
CDR3: ASSFTVNTGELF

J: TRBJ2-7
V: TRBV4-1
CDR3: ASSAFSGRWVEQY

J: TRBJ1-1
V: TRBV28
CDR3: ASIMNTEAF

J: TRBJ1-4
V: TRBV29-1
CDR3: SVERLGAPEKKLF

J: TRBJ1-4
V: TRBV7-9
CDR3: ASSAGFTNEKLF

J: TRBJ1-2
V: TRBV5-1
CDR3: ASSPGHTNYGYT

J: TRBJ2-1
V: TRBV3-1/TRBV3-2
CDR3: ASSQATTQGYEQF

J: TRBJ1-2
V: TRBV4-1
CDR3: ASSQQGHDYGYT

J: TRBJ1-1
V: TRBV7-9
CDR3: ASSPRGTRNTEAF

J: TRBJ2-1
V: TRBV18
CDR3: ASSPDSWNEQF

J: TRBJ1-1
V: TRBV2
CDR3: ASSPPRQPQEAF

J: TRBJ1-3
V: TRBV10-2
CDR3: ASSESRGNTIY